This T cell receptor (beta chain) was captured in a study of blood T cell repertoires in COVID-19. The data were produced by immunoSEQ multiplex PCR, yet TCRdb's version contains in-frame clones alone and is incomplete. The top ten hold about 8% of the sample, which has roughly 140,000 clones, 70% to 90% seen once. Seattle's cohort entered during active infection and was followed longitudinally. This receptor was taken from a woman aged 60-70 years with COVID-19, enrolled during active disease. Sample: peripheral blood.

CDR3 nucleotides: TGTGCCACCAGTGACGCCGGGGGACAGGAATATGGCTACACCTTC. Translation: CATSDAGGQEYGYTF. The chain joins TRBV24-1 to TRBJ1-2; 8 bases match TRBD1. V shed 4 bases, J shed 5 bases, and the junction held 8 bases outside the gene matches. Looked up from germline, CDR1 is KGHDR and CDR2 is SFDVKD. The CDR3 is 15 residues long.